What follows describes a single T cell receptor (beta chain). These data belong to a study of CD8 T cells in Susac syndrome. In germline, CDR1 is SEHNR, CDR2 FQNEAQ (reference sequence). Between the trimmed V and J ends, which lost 5 bases and 6 bases, there was a span of 19 bases. The CDR3 totals 15 residues. Reverse transcription of about 0.5 to 1 ug RNA was carried out with random hexamers. TCRdb analysed the immunoSEQ multiplex PCR reads with MiXCR anew, one entry per CDR3 protein. The table lists approximately 160,000 distinct CDR3 sequences, approximately 94% of them singletons. TEMRA cells underwent FACS enrichment and CD8+ and CD4+ T cells underwent negative isolation.

The origin of this receptor is a human donor with multiple sclerosis. The sample taken for sequencing was CD4+ T cells from PBMCs. The rearrangement links TRBV7-9 to TRBJ1-2, with D uncertain. The DNA for the CDR3 is TGTGCCAGCAGCCCAAATGATGGCCCTAGGGATGGCTACACCTTC. This gives the protein CASSPNDGPRDGYTF.